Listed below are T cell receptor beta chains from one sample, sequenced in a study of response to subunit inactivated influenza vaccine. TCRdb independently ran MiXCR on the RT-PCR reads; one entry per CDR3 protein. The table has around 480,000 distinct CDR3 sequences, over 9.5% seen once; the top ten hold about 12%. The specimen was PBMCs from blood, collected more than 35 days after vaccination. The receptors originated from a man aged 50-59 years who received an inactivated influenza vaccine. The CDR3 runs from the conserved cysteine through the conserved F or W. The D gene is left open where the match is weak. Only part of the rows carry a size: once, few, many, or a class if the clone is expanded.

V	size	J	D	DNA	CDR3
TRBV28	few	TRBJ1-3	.	TGTGCCAGCAGTCCCCCGATTTTCGGAAACACCATATATTTT	CASSPPIFGNTIYF
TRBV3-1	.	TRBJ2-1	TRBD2	TGTGCCAGCAGCCAGGCCCTCATTCTAGCGGGTAACAATGAGCAGTTCTTC	CASSQALILAGNNEQFF
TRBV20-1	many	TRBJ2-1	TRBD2	TGCAGTGCTAGTGGGCAGGGAGGACTAGCGGGGCCCTATATCTACAATGAGCAGTTCTTC	CSASGQGGLAGPYIYNEQFF
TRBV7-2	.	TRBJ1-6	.	TGTGCCAGCAGCACAGGACAGACCTCGAATTCACCCCTCCACTTT	CASSTGQTSNSPLHF
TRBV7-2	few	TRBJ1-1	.	TGTGCCAGCAGCTTGGTCGAAGAAGCTTTCTTT	CASSLVEEAFF
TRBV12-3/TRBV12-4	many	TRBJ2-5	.	TGTGCCAGCAGTTTCCCCTGGGGTGCCCAGTACTTC	CASSFPWGAQYF
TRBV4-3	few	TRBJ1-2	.	TGCGCCAGCAGCCAAGATCGGGGGATTAGTGGCTACACCTTC	CASSQDRGISGYTF
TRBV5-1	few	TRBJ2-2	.	TGCGCCAGCAGCTTGGACTATACCACCGGGGAGCTGTTTTTT	CASSLDYTTGELFF
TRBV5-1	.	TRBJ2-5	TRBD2	TGCGCCAGCAGCGGGGTGACCTTAGCGGGACAAGAGACCCAGTACTTC	CASSGVTLAGQETQYF
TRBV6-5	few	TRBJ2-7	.	TGTGCCAGCAGTTCCAGACACGGGACGGAGCGCACCTACGAGCAGTACTTC	CASSSRHGTERTYEQYF
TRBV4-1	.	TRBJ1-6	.	TGCGCCAGCAGCCAAGATTCGAGGGGACATAATTCACCCCTCCACTTT	CASSQDSRGHNSPLHF
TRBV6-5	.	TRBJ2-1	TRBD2	TGTGCCAGCAGTTCTCCCGGGACTAGTGGCGATGAGCAGTTCTTC	CASSSPGTSGDEQFF
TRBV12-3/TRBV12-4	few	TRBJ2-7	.	TGTGCCAGCAGTCGGTCGGGGCCTTTCTACGAGCAGTACTTC	CASSRSGPFYEQYF
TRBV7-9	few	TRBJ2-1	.	TGTGCTGTTCAAGGGGGGGTTGATGAGCAGTTCTTC	CAVQGGVDEQFF
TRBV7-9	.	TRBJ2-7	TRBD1	TGTGCCAGCAGCCATCCCGACAGGGATGGGCCTTACGAGCAGTACTTC	CASSHPDRDGPYEQYF
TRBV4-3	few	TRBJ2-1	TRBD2	TGCGCCAGCAGCCAAGAACCCGCCGGGACTAGTCACAATGAGCAGTTCTTC	CASSQEPAGTSHNEQFF
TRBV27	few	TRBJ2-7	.	TGTGCCAGCAGTTTAGGGGGGAGCAAGTACGAGCAGTACTTC	CASSLGGSKYEQYF
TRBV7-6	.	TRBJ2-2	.	TGTGCCAGCAGCCCCGTTGGGGCCGGGGAGCTGTTTTTT	CASSPVGAGELFF
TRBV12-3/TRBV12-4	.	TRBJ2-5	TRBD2	TGTGCCAGCAGCCCGATTAGCGGGAGTGGGCGAGAGACCCAGTACTTC	CASSPISGSGRETQYF
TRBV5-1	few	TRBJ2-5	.	TGCGCCAGCAGCGGGGGGACCGCCGAGCGGACAGAGACCCAGTACTTC	CASSGGTAERTETQYF
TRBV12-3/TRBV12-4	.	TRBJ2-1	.	TGTGCCAGCAGCAGGACCCCCTCGCGGGAGCAGTTCTTC	CASSRTPSREQFF
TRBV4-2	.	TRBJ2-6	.	TGTGCCAGCAGCCAAGATCGGAACGGGCCTGGGGCCAACGTCCTGACTTTC	CASSQDRNGPGANVLTF
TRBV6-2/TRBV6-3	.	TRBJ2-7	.	TGTGCCAGCAGCCGACATATGGGTCGGGAGACCTACGAGCAGTACTTC	CASSRHMGRETYEQYF
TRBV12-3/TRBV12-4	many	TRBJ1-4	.	TGTGCCAGCAGTATGGGGGGTACAAAAGAAAAACTGTTTTTT	CASSMGGTKEKLFF
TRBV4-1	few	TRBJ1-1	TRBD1	TGCGCCAGCAGCCTCCGACAGGGCGTGAACACTGAAGCTTTCTTT	CASSLRQGVNTEAFF
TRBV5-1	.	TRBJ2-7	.	TGCGCCAGCAGCTTGGCGGCTTACGTTACGGAGCAGTACTTC	CASSLAAYVTEQYF
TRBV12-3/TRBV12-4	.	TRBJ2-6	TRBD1	TGTGCCAGCAGCACCGGGACAGGGAACGGGGCCAACGTCCTGACTTTC	CASSTGTGNGANVLTF
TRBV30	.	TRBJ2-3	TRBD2	TGTGCCTGGAGTGTACAAGCGGGAGCCTCAGATACGCAGTATTTT	CAWSVQAGASDTQYF